Below, 22 T cell receptor beta chains from the same sample are listed, as sequenced in a study of OX40 agonist ivuxolimab in advanced cancers. Profiled with immunoSEQ multiplex PCR; TCRdb holds only in-frame clones, not every one. Here the sample spans about 32,000 clones, about nine tenths being singletons. Sequencing used CD4+ or CD8+ T cells sorted from blood, obtained in a trial of the OX40 agonist ivuxolimab. Receptor source: an adult with an advanced solid tumor such as melanoma, head and neck, liver or kidney cancer.

The chain is built from TRBV19 and TRBJ1-2; D uncertain. The CDR3 sequence is 13 residues long. Deletions cut 3 bases from V and 6 bases from J, with 11 bases between. Germline-derived CDR1 and CDR2 are LNHDA and SQIVND (reference sequence). CDR3 sequence reads: CASSMGGPHGYTF. For the CDR3, the DNA is TGTGCCAGTAGTATGGGTGGGCCCCATGGCTACACCTTC.

The chain recombines TRBV15 with TRBJ2-7; TRBD2 is a possible D gene (6 bases). Germline CDR1 LNHNV, CDR2 YYDKDF (reference sequence). The CDR3 spans 15 residues. V lost 5 bases to trimming and J lost 2 bases, with 16 bases between them. This chain's CDR3 is CATSHDGRNTYEQYF. As DNA, the CDR3 is TGTGCCACCAGCCATGACGGGAGAAATACCTACGAGCAGTACTTC.

The chain links TRBV6-5 to TRBJ2-7; 7 positions agree with TRBD1. Looked up from germline, CDR1 is MNHEY and CDR2 is SVGAGI. The V and J ends lost 4 bases and 6 bases, in that order; junction bases with no gene match: 3. The CDR3 has 12 residues. CDR3: CASSFNRGEQYF. The CDR3 nucleotides are TGTGCCAGCAGTTTTAACAGGGGCGAGCAGTACTTC.

A few counts support this clone. V gene TRBV9 combines with J gene TRBJ1-2; D is uncertain. The CDR3 sequence is 11 residues long. The germline V gene has CDR1 SGDLS and CDR2 YYNGEE. V shed 3 bases and J shed 7 bases, with 7 bases lying between them. CDR3 region: CASSAGVGYTF. Here the CDR3 DNA reads TGTGCCAGCAGCGCCGGGGTTGGCTACACCTTC.

This chain links TRBV13 with TRBJ1-6; 7 bases match TRBD1. From germline, CDR1 is PRHDT and CDR2 FYEKMQ (reference sequence). The CDR3 consists of 15 residues. V gave up 4 bases and J gave up 7 bases; unmatched junction bases: 7. The CDR3, as DNA: TGTGCCAGCAGCTACAGGGGTGAAGTGAATTCACCCCTCCACTTT. Its protein product is CASSYRGEVNSPLHF.

This chain connects TRBV5-8 to TRBJ2-7; D is undetermined. The CDR3 loop spans 15 amino acids. V was shortened by 0 bases and J by 0 bases, with 10 bases between the two germline ends. Germline CDR1 SGHTS, CDR2 YDEGEE. CDR3 region: CASSLAWSASYEQYF. The CDR3 DNA is TGTGCCAGCAGCTTGGCCTGGTCCGCCTCCTACGAGCAGTACTTC.

The chain has TRBV27 and TRBJ1-1, with TRBD1 as a possible D gene (6 bases). The CDR3 contains 18 residues. Trimming took 6 bases from V and 4 from J, leaving 27 bases between them. The germline CDR1 and CDR2 sequences are MNHEY and SMNVEV (reference sequence). This CDR3 is CASSPWGGQGVVGTEAFF. The CDR3 region has the DNA TGTGCCAGCAGCCCTTGGGGGGGGCAGGGCGTCGTTGGCACTGAAGCTTTCTTT.

The chain employs TRBV29-1 and TRBJ2-4, with D tentatively TRBD1 (6 bases). The CDR3 spans 13 residues. V was pared by 1 base and J by 4 bases, with 8 bases between. Germline V lookup: CDR1 SQVTM, CDR2 ANQGSEA. In DNA, the CDR3 is TGCAGCGTTGAAGCACAGGGAAAAAACATTCAGTACTTC. It yields the protein CSVEAQGKNIQYF.

The chain recombines TRBV28 with TRBJ1-1, with 9 nucleotides matching TRBD1. Germline V lookup: CDR1 MDHEN, CDR2 SYDVKM. CDR3 length: 17 residues. With 4 bases clipped from V and 1 base from J, the junction kept 10 bases outside the gene matches. The CDR3 coding sequence is TGTGCCAGCAGTTCCTGGGGAACAGGGGGCGAGAACACTGAAGCTTTCTTT. Amino acids: CASSSWGTGGENTEAFF. The whole variable domain, remainder taken from reference TRBV28 and TRBJ1-1, is DVKVTQSSRYLVKRTGEKVFLECVQDMDHENMFWYRQDPGLGLRLIYFSYDVKMKEKGDIPEGYSVSREKKERFSLILESASTNQTSMYLCASSSWGTGGENTEAFFGQGTRLTVV.

At least ten counts were recorded for this clone. The rearrangement uses TRBV19 and TRBJ2-5; maybe TRBD1 (5 bases). With 5 bases removed from V and 1 base from J, the gap between germline ends came to 11 bases. CDR3 size: 14 residues. Germline CDR1 and CDR2: LNHDA and SQIVND (reference sequence). The CDR3 DNA follows: TGTGCCAGTAGTTTGGGGCAGCTCCAAGAGACCCAGTACTTC. As protein: CASSLGQLQETQYF.

This chain connects TRBV27 to TRBJ2-3; D is ambiguous. Between the trimmed V and J ends, which lost 5 bases and 0 bases, there was a span of 3 bases. This CDR3 region has 12 residues. In germline, CDR1 is MNHEY, CDR2 SMNVEV (reference sequence). CDR3 in amino acids: CASSHSTDTQYF. The CDR3 coding sequence is TGTGCCAGCAGTCATAGCACAGATACGCAGTATTTT.

The chain has TRBV27 and TRBJ1-5, with TRBD1 as a possible D gene (6 bases). Germline V gives CDR1 MNHEY, CDR2 SMNVEV (reference sequence). The CDR3 has 15 residues. V was shortened by 8 bases and J by 4 bases, with 18 bases between the two germline ends. Here the CDR3 reads CASSGAGKVNQPQHF. The CDR3 DNA reads as TGTGCCAGCTCAGGGGCAGGGAAAGTAAATCAGCCCCAGCATTTT.

V is TRBV5-4 and J is TRBJ2-5, with 9 bases lining up with TRBD2. Germline CDR1 reads SGHNT; CDR2 reads YYREEE (reference sequence). After removal of 2 bases from V and 0 bases from J, the junction contained 5 bases not matched to a gene. This CDR3 spans 16 amino acids. In DNA, the CDR3 is TGTGCCAGCAGCTTAGGGATAGCGGGGGACCAAGAGACCCAGTACTTC. Amino acid sequence: CASSLGIAGDQETQYF.

CDR3 sequence reads: CASSFNRVAYEQYF. The CDR3 nucleotides are TGTGCCAGCAGTTTCAACCGAGTGGCCTACGAGCAGTACTTC. The chain recombines TRBV28 with TRBJ2-7; D remains unclear. Trimming cost V 3 bases and J 2 bases, with 11 bases left between them. The CDR3 runs 14 residues. Germline loops: CDR1 MDHEN, CDR2 SYDVKM.

The chain carries TRBV6-6 and TRBJ2-1; tentatively, D is TRBD2 (6 bases). CDR1 is MNHNY and CDR2 is SVGAGI in the germline V gene (reference sequence). This CDR3 region has 16 residues. Deletions cut 7 bases from V and 7 bases from J, with 23 bases between. The CDR3 sequence: CASIDLGGETGNEQFF. CDR3 bases: TGTGCCAGCATTGACCTGGGCGGGGAAACCGGTAATGAGCAGTTCTTC.

This clone was recorded a few times. This sequence joins TRBV7-2 and TRBJ1-6; the D is unclear. CDR3 length equals 12 residues. Germline loops: CDR1 SGHTA, CDR2 FQGNSA. V was trimmed by 5 bases and J by 7 bases, leaving 6 bases between them. The CDR3 nucleotides are TGTGCCAGCAGCCCCGGGAATTCACCCCTCCACTTT. It specifies CASSPGNSPLHF.

This chain connects TRBV19 to TRBJ2-1; D is ambiguous. Germline lookup yields CDR1 LNHDA and CDR2 SQIVND (reference sequence). The CDR3 runs to 13 residues. Trimming shortened V by 3 bases and J by 9 bases, and 12 bases separated the two germline ends. The CDR3: CASSIGSGSEQFF. The CDR3 region has the DNA TGTGCCAGTAGTATTGGTTCGGGTTCTGAGCAGTTCTTC.

This chain joins TRBV6-5 and TRBJ1-2; D gene unclear. Germline CDR1 and CDR2: MNHEY and SVGAGI. The V end lost 2 bases, the J end lost 8 bases, and 12 bases lay between the germline ends. CDR3 length: 13 residues. CDR3 in DNA: TGTGCCAGCAGTTACCGGTTGTCAGAAGGCTACACCTTC. It codes for CASSYRLSEGYTF.

This chain connects TRBV4-1 to TRBJ1-4; D gene ambiguous. Trimming shortened V by 0 bases and J by 8 bases, and 13 bases separated the two germline ends. CDR3 length equals 15 residues. Germline V lookup: CDR1 MGHRA, CDR2 YSYEKL. The CDR3 is CASSQDEDGLEKLFF. The CDR3 bases are TGCGCCAGCAGCCAAGATGAGGACGGTCTAGAAAAACTGTTTTTT.

This clone was picked up a small number of times. The chain employs TRBV9 and TRBJ1-1, with D hard to call. CDR1 and CDR2 (germline): SGDLS, YYNGEE. V was shortened by 5 bases and J by 4 bases, with 15 bases between the two germline ends. The CDR3 sequence is 14 residues long. CDR3 nucleotides: TGTGCCAGCAGTTATGGAGAGTTGAGCACTGAAGCTTTCTTT. It codes for CASSYGELSTEAFF.

The J gene is TRBJ2-5, the V gene TRBV10-3, with D possibly called TRBD1 or TRBD2 (5 bases each). The germline V gene encodes CDR1 ENHRY and CDR2 SYGVKD. This CDR3 has 16 residues. Trimming cost V 4 bases and J 2 bases, with 17 bases left between them. CDR3 nucleotide sequence: TGTGCCATCAGTGGCGCTTGGGGGATCGGTCAAGAGACCCAGTACTTC. Amino acid sequence: CAISGAWGIGQETQYF.

The chain couples TRBV4-2 to TRBJ2-2; 8 bases fit TRBD2. V dropped 0 bases and J dropped 6; count of bases not matched to a gene: 6. Germline CDR1 LGHNA, CDR2 YNFKEQ. The CDR3 consists of 16 residues. This CDR3 is CASSQEMAGGAGELFF. The CDR3, as DNA: TGTGCCAGCAGCCAAGAGATGGCGGGGGGAGCCGGGGAGCTGTTTTTT.